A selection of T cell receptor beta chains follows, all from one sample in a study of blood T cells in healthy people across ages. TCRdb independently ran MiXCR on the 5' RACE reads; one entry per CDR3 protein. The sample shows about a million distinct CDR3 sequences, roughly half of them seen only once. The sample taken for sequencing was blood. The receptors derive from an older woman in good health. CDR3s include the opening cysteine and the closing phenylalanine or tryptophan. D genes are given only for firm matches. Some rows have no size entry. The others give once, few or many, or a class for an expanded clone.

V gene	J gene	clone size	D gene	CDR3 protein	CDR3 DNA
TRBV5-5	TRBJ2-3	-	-	CASSSGPPDTQYF	TGTGCCAGCAGCAGCGGGCCACCAGATACGCAGTATTTT
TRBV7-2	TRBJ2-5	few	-	CASSLVAWGSQETQYF	TGTGCCAGCAGCTTAGTTGCGTGGGGCAGCCAAGAGACCCAGTACTTC
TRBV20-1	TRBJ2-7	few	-	CSAREGGTYEQYF	TGCAGTGCTAGAGAAGGGGGGACCTACGAGCAGTACTTC
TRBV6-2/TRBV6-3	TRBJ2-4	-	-	CASSYATSFGKNIQYF	TGTGCCAGCAGTTACGCCACCTCTTTCGGTAAAAACATTCAGTACTTC
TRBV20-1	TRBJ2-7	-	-	CSAPLEGEAVSSPYEQYF	TGCAGTGCCCCGCTGGAGGGTGAAGCTGTTTCCTCCCCCTACGAGCAGTACTTC
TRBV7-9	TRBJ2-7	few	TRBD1	CASSPRQGHEQYF	TGTGCCAGCAGTCCCCGACAGGGCCACGAGCAGTACTTC
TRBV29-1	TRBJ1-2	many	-	CSAERGRSGYTF	TGCAGCGCCGAGCGGGGAAGGAGTGGCTACACCTTC
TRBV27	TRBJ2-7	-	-	CASSLIMGSYEQYF	TGTGCCAGCAGTTTAATCATGGGTAGTTACGAGCAGTACTTC
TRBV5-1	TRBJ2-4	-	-	CASSLGWTIKNIQYF	TGCGCCAGCAGCTTGGGTTGGACGATTAAAAACATTCAGTACTTC
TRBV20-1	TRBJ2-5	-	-	CSASRGGVDQETQYF	TGCAGTGCTAGTAGGGGTGGGGTTGACCAAGAGACCCAGTACTTC
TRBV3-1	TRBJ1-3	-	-	CASSQVTSISGNTIYF	TGTGCCAGCAGCCAAGTTACTTCGATCTCTGGAAACACCATATATTTT
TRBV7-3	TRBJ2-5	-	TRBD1	CASSGQGQETQHF	TGTGCCAGCAGCGGACAGGGACAAGAGACCCAGCACTTC
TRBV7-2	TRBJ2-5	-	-	CASSVEWAEETQYF	TGTGCCAGCAGCGTAGAGTGGGCAGAAGAGACCCAGTACTTC
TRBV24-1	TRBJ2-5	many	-	CATSDTRTVYF	TGTGCCACCAGTGATACAAGGACAGTGTACTTC
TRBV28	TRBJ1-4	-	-	CASSPRRTSIMNELFF	TGTGCCAGCAGTCCTCGTCGTACTTCGATAATGAATGAACTGTTTTTT
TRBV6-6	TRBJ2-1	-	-	CASRNPGVAPNNEQFF	TGTGCCAGCAGAAACCCCGGGGTAGCGCCGAACAATGAGCAGTTCTTC
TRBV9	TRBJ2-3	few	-	CASSVLGTDTQYF	TGTGCCAGCAGCGTTCTGGGAACAGATACGCAGTATTTT
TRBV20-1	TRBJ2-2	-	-	CSSSGAANTGELFF	TGCAGTTCCTCCGGAGCCGCGAACACCGGGGAGCTGTTTTTT
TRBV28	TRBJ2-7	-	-	CASSSPANSYAAYEQYF	TGTGCCAGCAGTTCCCCTGCTAACAGTTACGCTGCCTACGAGCAGTACTTC
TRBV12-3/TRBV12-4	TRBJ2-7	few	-	CASSGERFYEQYF	TGTGCCAGCAGCGGGGAGCGGTTTTACGAGCAGTACTTC
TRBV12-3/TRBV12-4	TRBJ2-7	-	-	CASSLASLDYEQYF	TGTGCCAGCAGTTTGGCTAGTCTGGACTACGAGCAGTACTTC
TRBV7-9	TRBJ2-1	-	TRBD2	CAGSLVVGLGYNEQFF	TGTGCCGGCAGCTTAGTAGTGGGACTAGGGTACAATGAGCAGTTCTTC
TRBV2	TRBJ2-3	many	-	CASSESDTQYF	TGTGCCAGCAGTGAATCAGATACGCAGTATTTT
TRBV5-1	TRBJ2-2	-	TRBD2	CASSPTSGHEQGGELFF	TGTGCCAGCAGCCCGACTAGCGGGCATGAGCAAGGCGGGGAGCTGTTTTTT
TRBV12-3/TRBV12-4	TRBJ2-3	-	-	CASSFESPLDTRYF	TGTGCCAGCAGTTTTGAGTCCCCTCTTGATACGCGGTATTTT
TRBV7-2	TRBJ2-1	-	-	CASSTGGVYNEQFF	TGTGCCAGCAGCACCGGGGGAGTGTACAATGAGCAGTTCTTC
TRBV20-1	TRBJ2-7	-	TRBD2	CSTPGLAGAAYEQYF	TGCAGTACGCCGGGACTAGCGGGAGCGGCCTACGAGCAGTACTTC
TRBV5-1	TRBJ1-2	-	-	CASSLARLGGYTF	TGCGCCAGCAGCTTGGCTCGCCTGGGCGGCTACACCTTC
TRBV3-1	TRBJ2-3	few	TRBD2	CASERRGTSGTDTQYF	TGTGCCAGCGAACGGCGAGGGACTAGCGGCACAGATACGCAGTATTTT
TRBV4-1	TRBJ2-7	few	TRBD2	CASSQGLAGGVSYEQYF	TGCGCCAGCAGCCAAGGGCTAGCGGGAGGTGTAAGCTACGAGCAGTACTTC
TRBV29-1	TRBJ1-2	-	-	CSVEVLGYTF	TGCAGCGTTGAGGTTTTAGGCTACACCTTC
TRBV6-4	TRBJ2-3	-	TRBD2	CASSSSSGSTDTQYF	TGTGCCAGCAGTTCATCTAGCGGAAGCACAGATACGCAGTATTTT
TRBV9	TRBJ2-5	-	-	CASSFPGGPKEETQYF	TGTGCCAGCAGCTTTCCCGGAGGACCCAAAGAAGAGACCCAGTACTTC
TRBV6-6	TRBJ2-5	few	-	CASSANGETQYF	TGTGCCAGCAGTGCCAACGGAGAGACCCAGTACTTC
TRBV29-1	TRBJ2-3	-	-	CSVEGSGGDTQYF	TGCAGCGTTGAAGGGAGCGGAGGAGATACGCAGTATTTT
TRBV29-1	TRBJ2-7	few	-	CSVGPGRRQGEQYF	TGCAGCGTGGGGCCGGGACGGAGACAAGGCGAGCAGTACTTC
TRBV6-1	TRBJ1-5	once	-	CARNGGHF	TGTGCCAGAAATGGGGGGCATTTT